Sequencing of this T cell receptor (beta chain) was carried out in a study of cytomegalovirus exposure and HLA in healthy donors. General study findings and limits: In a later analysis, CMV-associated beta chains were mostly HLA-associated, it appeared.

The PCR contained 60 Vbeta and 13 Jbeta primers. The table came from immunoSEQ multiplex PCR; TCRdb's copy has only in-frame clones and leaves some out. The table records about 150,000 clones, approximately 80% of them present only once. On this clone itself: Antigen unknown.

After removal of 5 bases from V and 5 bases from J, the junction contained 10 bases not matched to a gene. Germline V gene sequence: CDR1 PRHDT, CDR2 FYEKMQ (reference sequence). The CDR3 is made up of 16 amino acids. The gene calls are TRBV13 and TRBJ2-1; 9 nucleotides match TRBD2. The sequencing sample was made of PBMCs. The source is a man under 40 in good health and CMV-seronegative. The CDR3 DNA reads TGTGCCAGCAGCCAAAGTGTGGGACTAGCAAACAATGAGCAGTTCTTC. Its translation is CASSQSVGLANNEQFF.